Listed here are 3 T cell receptor beta chains from one sample, sequenced in a study of shared T cell receptors in the human thymus. The table came from immunoSEQ multiplex PCR; TCRdb's copy has only in-frame clones and leaves some out. Of 500,000 to 850,000 clones listed, around 87% are singletons. These data are also associated with another study on human thymus T cells.

Sequenced: thymocytes. The receptors derive from a boy under three years old with a congenital heart defect.

The rearrangement joins TRBV28 to TRBJ2-7; unclear D gene. In germline, CDR1 is MDHEN, CDR2 SYDVKM. V lost 3 bases to trimming and J lost 2 bases, with 11 bases between them. The CDR3 covers 14 residues. CDR3 sequence (DNA): TGTGCCAGCAGTTTTCAGACTTCCCCCTACGAGCAGTACTTC. Its protein is CASSFQTSPYEQYF.

This chain connects TRBV2 to TRBJ2-7, with TRBD1 identical over 9 bases. This CDR3 is 16 amino acids long. Trimming removed 6 bases from V and 2 bases from J; junction bases left unmatched: 11. Germline V CDR1 and CDR2: SNHLY, FYNNEI. CDR3 amino acids: CASSERSGQGTYEQYF. As DNA, the CDR3 is TGTGCCAGCAGCGAGCGATCGGGACAGGGAACCTACGAGCAGTACTTC. Variable domain in full (rest from reference TRBV2 and TRBJ2-7): EPEVTQTPSHQVTQMGQEVILRCVPISNHLYFYWYRQILGQKVEFLVSFYNNEISEKSEIFDDQFSVERPDGSNFTLKIRSTKLEDSAMYFCASSERSGQGTYEQYFGPGTRLTVT.

This chain uses TRBV28 with TRBJ1-1, with D unclear. V lost 7 bases and J lost 1, with 7 bases in between. There are 12 residues in the CDR3. CDR1 is MDHEN and CDR2 is SYDVKM in the germline V gene. The CDR3: CASNRGNTEAFF. The CDR3 DNA sequence: TGTGCCAGCAATCGGGGGAACACTGAAGCTTTCTTT.